Listed below are T cell receptor beta chains from one sample, sequenced in a study of CD8+CD57+ T cells in acquired aplastic anemia. One entry per CDR3 protein, called by TCRdb with MiXCR from the reads. The sample contains approximately 170,000 distinct CDR3 sequences, 50% to 55% of which appear only once. The source material was sorted CD4+, CD8+, or CD8+CD57+ T cells (not recorded which) from PBMCs. The receptors shown here come from a human donor in good health, serving as a control. Both conserved end residues are part of each CDR3. D genes are given only for firm matches. Clone sizes are given selectively: once, few, many, or a class where the clone is expanded.

TRBD1,TRBJ2-7,few,TRBV4-3,CASSQVKGGAYEQYF,TGCGCCAGCAGCCAAGTGAAAGGGGGCGCCTACGAGCAGTACTTC
-,TRBJ2-1,many,TRBV5-8,CASGAAGNNEQFF,TGTGCCAGCGGGGCGGCAGGGAACAATGAGCAGTTCTTC
TRBD1,TRBJ2-7,once,TRBV7-9,CASIPYPGTGTYEQYF,TGTGCCAGCATCCCTTACCCCGGGACAGGGACCTACGAGCAGTACTTC
-,TRBJ1-2,-,TRBV10-3,CAISESRDKYGYTF,TGTGCCATCAGTGAGTCACGGGACAAGTATGGCTACACCTTC
-,TRBJ2-7,-,TRBV7-2,CASSLGGGRNEQYF,TGTGCCAGCAGCTTAGGAGGGGGAAGGAACGAGCAGTACTTC
TRBD2,TRBJ2-7,-,TRBV2,CASGPGGYEQYF,TGTGCCAGCGGTCCCGGGGGGTACGAGCAGTACTTC
-,TRBJ1-6,-,TRBV28,CASSSVNLLVPLHF,TGTGCCAGCAGTTCTGTTAACCTCCTCGTCCCCCTCCACTTT
-,TRBJ2-6,-,TRBV19,CASTVGSGANVLTF,TGTGCCAGTACCGTAGGCTCTGGGGCCAACGTCCTGACTTTC
-,TRBJ1-1,-,TRBV2,CASSGIGVKFNTEAFF,TGTGCCAGCAGTGGAATAGGAGTAAAATTTAACACTGAAGCTTTCTTT
-,TRBJ2-5,many,TRBV6-6,CASSHNGHQETQYF,TGTGCCAGCAGCCACAACGGCCACCAAGAGACCCAGTACTTC
TRBD1,TRBJ2-2,-,TRBV7-2,CASSVGQGNTGELFF,TGTGCCAGCAGCGTGGGACAGGGGAACACCGGGGAGCTGTTTTTT
-,TRBJ2-3,-,TRBV25-1,CASNDRGPGTDTQYF,TGTGCCAGCAACGATAGGGGACCTGGCACAGATACGCAGTATTTT
-,TRBJ1-5,-,TRBV2,CASRVEGGNQPQHF,TGTGCCAGCAGGGTGGAGGGAGGGAATCAGCCCCAGCATTTT
TRBD2,TRBJ2-7,once,TRBV6-2/TRBV6-3,CASSYSPSGSYEQYF,TGTGCCAGCAGTTACTCCCCTAGCGGCTCCTACGAGCAGTACTTC
TRBD1,TRBJ1-2,many,TRBV20-1,CSASGQGALTNGYTF,TGCAGTGCAAGTGGTCAGGGGGCCCTTACAAATGGCTACACCTTC
TRBD2,TRBJ2-1,-,TRBV20-1,CSARAGTSGGRDEQFF,TGCAGTGCTAGAGCCGGGACTAGCGGGGGACGCGATGAGCAGTTCTTC
-,TRBJ2-5,-,TRBV14,CASSQEGYSETQYF,TGTGCCAGCAGCCAAGAGGGCTATTCAGAGACCCAGTACTTC
-,TRBJ1-2,-,TRBV29-1,CSVSGTNYGYTF,TGCAGCGTGAGCGGGACTAACTATGGCTACACCTTC
TRBD1,TRBJ2-7,-,TRBV20-1,CSAVFPRDSPYEQYF,TGCAGTGCCGTATTTCCTCGGGACAGTCCCTACGAGCAGTACTTC
-,TRBJ1-2,-,TRBV19,CASSQGSGGASGDYGYTF,TGTGCCAGCAGCCAAGGGAGCGGGGGGGCGTCCGGGGACTATGGCTACACCTTC
TRBD1,TRBJ1-1,many,TRBV24-1,CATSDGRTGGTEAFF,TGTGCCACCAGTGATGGCCGGACAGGGGGTACTGAAGCTTTCTTT
TRBD2,TRBJ2-5,-,TRBV7-3,CASRDSGEETQYF,TGTGCCAGCAGGGATAGCGGGGAAGAGACCCAGTACTTC
-,TRBJ1-2,-,TRBV10-1,CASSESRVSGYTF,TGCGCCAGCAGTGAGTCCAGGGTCTCTGGCTACACCTTC
-,TRBJ2-3,few,TRBV19,CASSIGTADTQYF,TGTGCCAGTAGTATTGGAACAGCAGATACGCAGTATTTT
TRBD1,TRBJ2-5,many,TRBV7-9,CASSFPDRGFQETQYF,TGTGCCAGCAGCTTCCCGGACAGGGGGTTCCAAGAGACCCAGTACTTC
-,TRBJ1-1,-,TRBV25-1,CASSVMPENTEASF,TGTGCCAGCAGCGTGATGCCAGAGAACACTGAAGCTTCCTTT